The 27 T cell receptor beta chains below were found in one sample sequenced in a study of blood T cells in healthy people across ages. The authors ran a second PCR of about 7 to 11 cycles using a sample-barcoded 5' primer and a J-beta primer mix. TCRdb reprocessed the 5' RACE reads via MiXCR and lists one record per CDR3 protein. The repertoire holds about 1.4 million distinct CDR3 sequences, with approximately 59% as singletons. Sample: blood. The receptors originated from a man between 18 and 29 years old in good health.

CDR3: CSASTKGIEVFYEQYF. As DNA, the CDR3 is TGCAGTGCAAGCACAAAGGGGATAGAAGTCTTCTACGAGCAGTACTTC. This chain links TRBV20-1 with TRBJ2-7, with D possibly TRBD1 on 5 matching bases. Looked up from germline, CDR1 is DFQATT and CDR2 is SNEGSKA (reference sequence). This CDR3 region has 16 residues. Trimming shortened V by 6 bases and J by 3 bases, and 24 bases separated the two germline ends.

CDR3 residues: CASSLGTGEDEKLFF. CDR3 DNA: TGTGCCAGCAGCCTCGGGACAGGGGAGGATGAAAAACTGTTTTTT. The chain carries TRBV4-2 and TRBJ1-4; 10 bases match TRBD1. The CDR3 sequence is 15 residues long. With 4 bases clipped from V and 6 bases from J, the junction kept 5 bases outside the gene matches. Germline-derived CDR1 and CDR2 are LGHNA and YNFKEQ.

J is TRBJ1-1 and V is TRBV15; D possibly corresponds to TRBD1 (6 bases). Germline CDR1 reads LNHNV; CDR2 reads YYDKDF (reference sequence). This CDR3 is 13 amino acids long. V gave up 5 bases and J gave up 8 bases, with 15 bases separating them. The CDR3 here is CATSRDISLEAFF. The CDR3 coding sequence is TGTGCCACCAGCCGGGACATCAGCCTCGAAGCTTTCTTT.

The table lists this clonotype with a few counts. The chain links TRBV4-2 to TRBJ1-5; D gene uncertain. Germline-derived CDR1 and CDR2 are LGHNA and YNFKEQ. This CDR3 is 13 amino acids long. V lost 6 bases and J 2 bases, leaving 8 bases between the germline ends. CDR3 protein: CASSKVGNQPQHF. The CDR3 DNA reads TGTGCCAGCAGTAAGGTGGGCAATCAGCCCCAGCATTTT.

This clonotype has a handful of counts. This chain links TRBV6-5 with TRBJ2-7; perhaps TRBD1 as D (6 bases). The length of the CDR3 is 13 residues. With 3 bases removed from V and 2 bases from J, the gap between germline ends came to 8 bases. The germline V gene encodes CDR1 MNHEY and CDR2 SVGAGI. CDR3 sequence reads: CASSYGQPYEQYF. CDR3 nucleotide sequence: TGTGCCAGCAGTTATGGACAGCCCTACGAGCAGTACTTC.

V usage is TRBV20-1 and J usage is TRBJ2-7, with D uncertain. Between the trimmed V and J ends, which lost 3 bases and 0 bases, there was a span of 12 bases. The CDR3 covers 14 residues. In germline, CDR1 is DFQATT, CDR2 SNEGSKA (reference sequence). The CDR3 DNA follows: TGCAGTGCTAGCCTGGTCTGGACCTCCTACGAGCAGTACTTC. This gives the protein CSASLVWTSYEQYF.

Points on this clonotype: One end of the junction is discordant with germline, which a read error may explain. This chain's CDR3 is CASGQMDRGEEKLFF. The CDR3 region has the DNA TGCGCCAGCGGCCAGATGGACAGGGGAGAGGAAAAACTGTTTTTT. This rearrangement joins TRBV4-1 to TRBJ1-4; TRBD1 matches at 9 bases. The CDR3 totals 15 residues. Germline V gives CDR1 MGHRA, CDR2 YSYEKL.

The sample holds a few counts of this clonotype. The chain has TRBV20-1 and TRBJ2-7; 13 bases match TRBD2. Germline V gene data show CDR1 as DFQATT and CDR2 as SNEGSKA (reference sequence). V was pared by 6 bases and J by 2 bases, with 10 bases of the junction left unmatched. CDR3 size: 16 residues. The CDR3 region is CSAPKVGTSGTYEQYF. The CDR3 nucleotides read TGCAGTGCCCCCAAAGTAGGGACTAGCGGGACCTACGAGCAGTACTTC.

V gene TRBV28 combines with J gene TRBJ1-2, with D uncertain. Germline CDR1 and CDR2: MDHEN and SYDVKM. V was clipped by 4 bases and J by 6 bases, with 9 bases between them. CDR3 length equals 12 residues. DNA of the CDR3: TGTGCCAGCAGTTCCCTAATCAATGGCTACACCTTC. Its protein product is CASSSLINGYTF.

The rearrangement links TRBV7-2 to TRBJ2-1; D may be TRBD2 (6 bases). Between the trimmed V and J ends, which lost 4 bases and 8 bases, there was a span of 18 bases. The CDR3 runs to 15 residues. In germline, CDR1 is SGHTA, CDR2 FQGNSA. The CDR3 here is CASSWRPPTSDEQFF. CDR3 in DNA: TGTGCCAGCAGCTGGAGGCCCCCGACTAGTGATGAGCAGTTCTTC.

The J gene is TRBJ2-1, the V gene TRBV29-1; possible D gene TRBD2, 6 bases. The germline CDR1 and CDR2 sequences are SQVTM and ANQGSEA. CDR3 length: 12 residues. The V end was cut by 4 bases, the J end by 7 bases, with 11 bases between. CDR3 sequence reads: CSVGRVGNEQFF. The CDR3 nucleotides are TGCAGCGTTGGGAGGGTGGGTAATGAGCAGTTCTTC.

The DNA for the CDR3 is TGCAGCGTTGAAGATCGGGACAGGGCGGCAGATACGCAGTATTTT. This codes for CSVEDRDRAADTQYF. This chain connects TRBV29-1 to TRBJ2-3; 9 bases match TRBD1. Unmatched junction bases numbered 5, after V lost 0 bases and J lost 4 bases. The CDR3 spans 15 residues. Per the germline V gene, CDR1 is SQVTM and CDR2 is ANQGSEA.

This clonotype was seen more than once but under ten times. The rearrangement uses TRBV6-1 and TRBJ1-2; unclear D gene. Trimming stripped 2 bases from V and 8 bases from J, with 21 bases between. Looked up from germline, CDR1 is MNHNS and CDR2 is SASEGT. There are 16 residues in the CDR3. DNA of the CDR3: TGTGCCAGCAGTGAATATCTTGGGGATACCCTTTACGGCTACACCTTC. Translation gives CASSEYLGDTLYGYTF.

The chain carries TRBV15 and TRBJ2-5, with a possible D match to TRBD1 (6 bases). Germline values: CDR1 LNHNV, CDR2 YYDKDF (reference sequence). V dropped 0 bases and J dropped 2 bases, with 10 bases sitting between them. CDR3 length equals 15 residues. Here the CDR3 DNA reads TGTGCCACCAGCAGAGATTCTGGGACACAAGAGACCCAGTACTTC. Amino acids: CATSRDSGTQETQYF. Drawing the rest from reference TRBV15 and TRBJ2-5, the complete variable domain is DAMVIQNPRYQVTQFGKPVTLSCSQTLNHNVMYWYQQKSSQAPKLLFHYYDKDFNNEADTPDNFQSRRPNTSFCFLDIRSPGLGDTAMYLCATSRDSGTQETQYFGPGTRLLVL.

This chain joins TRBV7-2 and TRBJ2-3; 12 bases match TRBD2. CDR1 and CDR2 (germline): SGHTA, FQGNSA. The CDR3 runs to 16 residues. V gave up 1 base and J gave up 9 bases; unmatched junction bases: 8. Written as DNA, the CDR3 is TGTGCCAGCAGCTTAGTAGCTAGCGGGAGGGTTGCAACGCAGTATTTT. Its translation is CASSLVASGRVATQYF.

This chain uses TRBV4-1 with TRBJ2-7, with D hard to call. The CDR3 runs 13 residues. The ends were cut back, 2 bases at V and 1 base at J, with 6 bases in the middle. Germline assignment: CDR1 MGHRA and CDR2 YSYEKL. CDR3 amino acids: CASSQPRSYEQYF. Written as DNA, the CDR3 is TGCGCCAGCAGCCAACCTAGATCCTACGAGCAGTACTTC.

This clonotype was seen more than once but under ten times. This chain joins TRBV29-1 and TRBJ1-5; the match to TRBD1 covers 9 bases. This CDR3 contains 17 residues. Germline CDR1 and CDR2: SQVTM and ANQGSEA. V trimming: 6 bases; J trimming: 5 bases; junction bases outside the gene matches: 17. CDR3 nucleotides: TGCAGCGTGACACCGGGACAGGGTAACGTTGATTATCAGCCCCAGCATTTT. It yields the protein CSVTPGQGNVDYQPQHF.

This clonotype came up once. The rearrangement links TRBV27 to TRBJ1-1, with 7 nucleotides matching TRBD1. The germline gives CDR1 MNHEY, CDR2 SMNVEV (reference sequence). The CDR3 contains 15 residues. With 0 bases clipped from V and 5 bases from J, the junction kept 6 bases outside the gene matches. The CDR3 protein is CASSLSDRPGTEAFF. Here the CDR3 DNA reads TGTGCCAGCAGTTTATCGGACAGGCCCGGGACTGAAGCTTTCTTT.

The gene calls are TRBV4-1 and TRBJ1-6, with a tentative D call TRBD1 (6 bases). Germline V gene sequence: CDR1 MGHRA, CDR2 YSYEKL. The CDR3 runs to 19 residues. V lost 0 bases and J lost 8, with 23 bases in between. The CDR3 sequence is CASSQEGAAMGAMDSPLHF. DNA of the CDR3: TGCGCCAGCAGCCAAGAAGGGGCTGCGATGGGGGCTATGGATTCACCCCTCCACTTT.

V and J are TRBV5-1 and TRBJ1-4; tentative D call: TRBD1 (6 bases). This CDR3 has 14 residues. The germline V gene has CDR1 SGHRS and CDR2 YFSETQ. V dropped 0 bases and J dropped 7 bases, with 10 bases sitting between them. The CDR3 DNA reads TGCGCCAGCAGCTTGGCCTCGGACAGTGAAAAACTGTTTTTT. Residues: CASSLASDSEKLFF.

This clonotype showed up just once. The J gene is TRBJ2-1, the V gene TRBV4-2; tentative D call: TRBD2 (6 bases). This CDR3 comprises 15 residues. V was pared by 0 bases and J by 5 bases, with 11 bases between. Germline assignment: CDR1 LGHNA and CDR2 YNFKEQ. The CDR3, as DNA: TGTGCCAGCAGCCAAGAGGGACTGGCAGACAATGAGCAGTTCTTC. Translated, it gives CASSQEGLADNEQFF.

The V and J genes are TRBV30 and TRBJ2-1; a weak D match, TRBD2 (6 bases). The germline V and J ends were trimmed by 3 bases and 5 bases, with 26 bases remaining between them. This CDR3 has 18 residues. The germline CDR1 and CDR2 sequences are GTSNPN and SVGIG (reference sequence). Here the CDR3 DNA reads TGTGCCTGGAGACTTGGAGCGGTACCGCCCGGGGGACACAATGAGCAGTTCTTC. It specifies CAWRLGAVPPGGHNEQFF.

This chain connects TRBV4-1 to TRBJ2-7; TRBD1 matches at 10 bases. This CDR3 is built from 15 residues. Trimming took 5 bases from V and 5 from J; bases not matched to a gene: 9. CDR1 MGHRA and CDR2 YSYEKL come from the germline V gene. Written as DNA, the CDR3 is TGCGCCAGCAGCGCACCGGGACAGGGGAAAGACGAGCAGTACTTC. Its translation is CASSAPGQGKDEQYF.

The sample holds a few counts of this clonotype. CDR3 DNA: TGTGCCAGCAGCTTAGGTCCTGGCTATGGCTACACCTTC. It is translated as CASSLGPGYGYTF. V is TRBV7-9 and J is TRBJ1-2; D unclear. The V gene's germline CDR1 is SEHNR and CDR2 FQNEAQ (reference sequence). The CDR3 is 13 amino acids. V lost 1 base, J lost 4 bases, and 7 bases lay in between.

This chain links TRBV4-1 with TRBJ2-6; no firm D call. V lost 1 base and J lost 0, with 10 bases in between. Germline values: CDR1 MGHRA, CDR2 YSYEKL. The CDR3 has 17 residues. The CDR3 loop is CASSQGRTYSGANVLTF. The CDR3 DNA sequence: TGCGCCAGCAGCCAAGGTCGGACCTACTCTGGGGCCAACGTCCTGACTTTC.

The chain is built from TRBV25-1 and TRBJ2-7; 7 bases agree with TRBD1. The J segment lost 2 bases and the V segment lost 4 bases, leaving 8 bases of the junction unmatched. Per germline, CDR1 MGHDK and CDR2 SYGVNS. This CDR3 is 15 amino acids long. CDR3 DNA sequence: TGTGCCAGCAGTGCGTACAGGGGCCCTGCCTACGAGCAGTACTTC. Encoded protein: CASSAYRGPAYEQYF.

This clonotype has a handful of counts. The chain combines TRBV7-9 with TRBJ2-7; 7 bases line up with TRBD1. The CDR3 consists of 14 residues. V gave up 5 bases and J gave up 5 bases; unmatched junction bases: 9. CDR1 is SEHNR and CDR2 is FQNEAQ in the germline V gene (reference sequence). The CDR3 DNA follows: TGTGCCAGCAGCAGCCAGGGACAGCTCGACGAGCAGTACTTC. It is translated as CASSSQGQLDEQYF. The whole variable domain, remainder taken from reference TRBV7-9 and TRBJ2-7, is DTGVSQNPRHKITKRGQNVTFRCDPISEHNRLYWYRQTLGQGPEFLTYFQNEAQLEKSRLLSDRFSAERPKGSFSTLEIQRTEQGDSAMYLCASSSQGQLDEQYFGPGTRLTVT.